This T cell receptor (beta chain) was observed in a study of response to subunit inactivated influenza vaccine. Whole-study findings and limits: The authors suggested that every seasonal influenza vaccination recruits few new T cells.

TCRdb re-called the RT-PCR reads through MiXCR, storing one row per CDR3 protein. The sample contains 710,000 or so distinct CDR3 sequences, 15% to 17% of which appear only once. V trimming: 5 bases; J trimming: 8 bases; junction bases outside the gene matches: 10. The CDR3 contains 15 residues. The sample holds many counts of this clonotype. The antigen is not known. The chain uses TRBV12-3 or TRBV12-4 and TRBJ2-3; 10 nucleotides line up with TRBD1. This clonotype was obtained from a man between 45 and 60 years old who received an inactivated influenza vaccine. Source: PBMCs from blood, taken 12 days after vaccination. This CDR3 is CASSHRDRGGGTQYF. The CDR3 bases are TGTGCCAGCAGTCACCGGGACAGGGGAGGAGGTACGCAGTATTTT.